This T cell receptor (beta chain) appears in the sequencing data of a study of identical twins. One entry per CDR3 protein results from TCRdb running MiXCR on the 5' RACE reads. This repertoire shows around 1.7 million distinct CDR3 sequences, around 29% found once; its top ten account for about 0.3%. With respect to this clonotype: No antigen is known for it.

Study outcomes and limitations: Insertions ran lower in abundant cord blood beta clonotypes, though not in memory repertoires.

The CDR3 is 11 amino acids. From germline, CDR1 is DFQATT and CDR2 SNEGSKA (reference sequence). Between the trimmed V and J ends, which lost 5 bases and 9 bases, there was a span of 14 bases. Input material: cord blood. The rearrangement links TRBV20-1 to TRBJ2-7; no clear D gene. This receptor was obtained from a newborn girl in good health. The CDR3 nucleotides read TGCAGTGCTGACCAGCCCGAGTTGCAGTACTTC. As protein: CSADQPELQYF.